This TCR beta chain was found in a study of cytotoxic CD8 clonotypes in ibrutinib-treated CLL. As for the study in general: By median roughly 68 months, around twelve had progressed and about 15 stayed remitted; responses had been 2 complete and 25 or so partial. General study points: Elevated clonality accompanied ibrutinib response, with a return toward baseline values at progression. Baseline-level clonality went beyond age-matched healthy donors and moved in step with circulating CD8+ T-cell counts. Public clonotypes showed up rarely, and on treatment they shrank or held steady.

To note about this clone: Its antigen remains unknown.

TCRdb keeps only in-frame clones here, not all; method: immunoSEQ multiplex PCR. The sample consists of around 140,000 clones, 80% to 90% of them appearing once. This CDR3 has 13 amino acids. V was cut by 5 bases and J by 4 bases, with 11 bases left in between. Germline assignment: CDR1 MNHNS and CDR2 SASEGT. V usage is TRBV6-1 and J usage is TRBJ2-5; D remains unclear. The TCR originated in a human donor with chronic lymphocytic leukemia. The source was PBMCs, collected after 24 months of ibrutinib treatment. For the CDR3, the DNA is TGTGCCAGCAGTCCAACTCTGGGAGAGACCCAGTACTTC. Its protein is CASSPTLGETQYF.